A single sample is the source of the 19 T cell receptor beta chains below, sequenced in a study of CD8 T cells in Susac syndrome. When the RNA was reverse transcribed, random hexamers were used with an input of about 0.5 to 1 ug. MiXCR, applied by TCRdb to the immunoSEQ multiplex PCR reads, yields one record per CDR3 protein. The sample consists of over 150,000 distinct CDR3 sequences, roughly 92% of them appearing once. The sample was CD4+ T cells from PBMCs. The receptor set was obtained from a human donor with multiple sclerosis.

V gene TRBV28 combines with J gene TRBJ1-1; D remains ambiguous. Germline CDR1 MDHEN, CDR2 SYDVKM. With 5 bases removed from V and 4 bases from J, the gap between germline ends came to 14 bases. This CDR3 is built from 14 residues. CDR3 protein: CASSTSISRTEAFF. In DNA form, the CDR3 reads TGTGCCAGCAGTACATCAATTAGTCGCACTGAAGCTTTCTTT.

The CDR3 loop is CSASSTGSYEQYF. The CDR3 nucleotides are TGCAGTGCTAGCTCCACAGGCTCCTACGAGCAGTACTTC. The rearrangement joins TRBV20-1 to TRBJ2-7, with D maybe TRBD1 (5 bases). Trimming took 3 bases from V and 0 from J, leaving 9 bases between them. In germline, CDR1 is DFQATT, CDR2 SNEGSKA (reference sequence). The CDR3 consists of 13 residues.

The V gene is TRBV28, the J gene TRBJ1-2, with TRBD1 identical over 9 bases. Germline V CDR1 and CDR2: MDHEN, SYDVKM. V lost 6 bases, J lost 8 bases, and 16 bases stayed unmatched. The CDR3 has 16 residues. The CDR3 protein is CASRDSGTGTSRGYTF. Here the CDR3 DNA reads TGTGCCAGCAGGGACTCCGGGACAGGGACTTCGAGAGGCTACACCTTC.

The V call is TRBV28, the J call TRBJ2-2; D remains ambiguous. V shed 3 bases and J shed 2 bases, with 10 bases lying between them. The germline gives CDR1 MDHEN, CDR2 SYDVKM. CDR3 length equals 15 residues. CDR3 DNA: TGTGCCAGCAGTTTTCCGAGACCAAACACCGGGGAGCTGTTTTTT. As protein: CASSFPRPNTGELFF.

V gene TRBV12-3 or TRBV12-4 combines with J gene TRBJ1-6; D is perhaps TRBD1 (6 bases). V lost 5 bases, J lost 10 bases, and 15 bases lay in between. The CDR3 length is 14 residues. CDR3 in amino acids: CASSPRSGGSPLHF. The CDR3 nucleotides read TGTGCCAGCAGTCCTCGGTCCGGGGGCTCACCCCTCCACTTT.

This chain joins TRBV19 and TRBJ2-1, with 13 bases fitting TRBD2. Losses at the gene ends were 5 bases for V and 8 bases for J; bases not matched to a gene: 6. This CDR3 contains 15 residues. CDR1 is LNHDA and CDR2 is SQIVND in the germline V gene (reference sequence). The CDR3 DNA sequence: TGTGCCAGTAGTGCCTGGACTAGCGGGAGCCATGAGCAGTTCTTC. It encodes CASSAWTSGSHEQFF.

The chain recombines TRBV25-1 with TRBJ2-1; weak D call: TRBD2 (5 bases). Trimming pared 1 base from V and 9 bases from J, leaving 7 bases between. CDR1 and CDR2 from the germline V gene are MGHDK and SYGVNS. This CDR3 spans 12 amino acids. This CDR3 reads CASSELDSEQFF. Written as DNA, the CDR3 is TGTGCCAGCAGTGAATTGGACTCTGAGCAGTTCTTC.

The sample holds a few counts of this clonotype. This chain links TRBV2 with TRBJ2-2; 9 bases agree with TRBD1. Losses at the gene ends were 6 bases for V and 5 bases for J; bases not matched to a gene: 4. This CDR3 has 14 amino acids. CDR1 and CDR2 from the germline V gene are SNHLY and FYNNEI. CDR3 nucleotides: TGTGCCAGCAGGGGACAGGGTGATACCGGGGAGCTGTTTTTT. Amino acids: CASRGQGDTGELFF.

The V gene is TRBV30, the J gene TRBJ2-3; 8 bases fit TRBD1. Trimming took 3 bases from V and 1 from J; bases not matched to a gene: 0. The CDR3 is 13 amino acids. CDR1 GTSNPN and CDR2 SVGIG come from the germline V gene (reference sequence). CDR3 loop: CAWRDRGTDTQYF. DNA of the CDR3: TGTGCCTGGAGGGACAGGGGCACAGATACGCAGTATTTT.

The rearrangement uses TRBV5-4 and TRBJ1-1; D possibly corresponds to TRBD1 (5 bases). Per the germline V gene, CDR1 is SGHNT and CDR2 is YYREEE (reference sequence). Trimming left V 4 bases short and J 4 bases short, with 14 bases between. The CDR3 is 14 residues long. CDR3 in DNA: TGTGCCAGCAGCCAGACAGAAAGGGCCACTGAAGCTTTCTTT. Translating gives CASSQTERATEAFF.

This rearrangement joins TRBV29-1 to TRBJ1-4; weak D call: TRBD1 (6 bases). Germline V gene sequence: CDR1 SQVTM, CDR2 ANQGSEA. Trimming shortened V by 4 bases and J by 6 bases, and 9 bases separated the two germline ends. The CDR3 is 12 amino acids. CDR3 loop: CSVAGGDEKLFF. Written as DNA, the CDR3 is TGCAGCGTTGCCGGGGGCGATGAAAAACTGTTTTTT. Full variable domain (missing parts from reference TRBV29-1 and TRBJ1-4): SAVISQKPSRDICQRGTSLTIQCQVDSQVTMMFWYRQQPGQSLTLIATANQGSEATYESGFVIDKFPISRPNLTFSTLTVSNMSPEDSSIYLCSVAGGDEKLFFGSGTQLSVL.

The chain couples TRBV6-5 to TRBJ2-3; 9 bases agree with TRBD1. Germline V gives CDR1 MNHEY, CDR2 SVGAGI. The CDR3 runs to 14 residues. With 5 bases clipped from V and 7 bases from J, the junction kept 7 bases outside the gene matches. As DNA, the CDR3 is TGTGCCAGCAGTAGGACAGGGGCTGGGTATACGCAGTATTTT. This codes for CASSRTGAGYTQYF.

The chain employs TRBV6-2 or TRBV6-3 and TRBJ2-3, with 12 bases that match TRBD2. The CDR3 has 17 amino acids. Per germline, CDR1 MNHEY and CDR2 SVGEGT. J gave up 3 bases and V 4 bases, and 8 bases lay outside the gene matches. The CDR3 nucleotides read TGTGCCAGCAGTTCTCGGACTAGCGGGGTGGAGACAGATACGCAGTATTTT. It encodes CASSSRTSGVETDTQYF.

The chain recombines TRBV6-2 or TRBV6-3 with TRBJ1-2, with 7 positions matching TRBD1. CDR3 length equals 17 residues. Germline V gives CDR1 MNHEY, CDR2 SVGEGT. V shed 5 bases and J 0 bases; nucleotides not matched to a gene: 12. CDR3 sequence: CASSLRPGQFSNYGYTF. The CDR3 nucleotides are TGTGCCAGCAGTCTACGACCGGGACAGTTTTCTAACTATGGCTACACCTTC.

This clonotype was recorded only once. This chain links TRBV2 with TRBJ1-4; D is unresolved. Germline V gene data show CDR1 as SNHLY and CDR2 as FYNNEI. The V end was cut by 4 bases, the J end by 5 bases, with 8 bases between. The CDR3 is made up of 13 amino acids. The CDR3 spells CASSVLENEKLFF. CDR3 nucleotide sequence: TGTGCCAGCAGTGTTCTGGAAAATGAAAAACTGTTTTTT.

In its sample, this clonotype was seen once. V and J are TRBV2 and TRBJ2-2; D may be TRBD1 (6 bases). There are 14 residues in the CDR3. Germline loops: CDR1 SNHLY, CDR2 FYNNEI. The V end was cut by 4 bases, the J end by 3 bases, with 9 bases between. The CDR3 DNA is TGTGCCAGCAGTGGACAGGCTCACACCGGGGAGCTGTTTTTT. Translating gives CASSGQAHTGELFF.

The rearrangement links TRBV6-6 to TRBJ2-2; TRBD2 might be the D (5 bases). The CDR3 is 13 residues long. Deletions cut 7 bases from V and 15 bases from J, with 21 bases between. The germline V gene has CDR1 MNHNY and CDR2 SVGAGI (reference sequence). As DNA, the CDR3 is TGTGCCAGCAACCCCTTTTACGAGGGTATAGTGTTTTTT. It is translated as CASNPFYEGIVFF.

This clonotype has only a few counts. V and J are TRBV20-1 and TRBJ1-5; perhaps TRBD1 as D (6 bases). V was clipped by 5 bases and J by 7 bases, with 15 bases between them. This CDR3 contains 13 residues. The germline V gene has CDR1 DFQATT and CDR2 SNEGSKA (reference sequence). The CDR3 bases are TGCAGTGCTTCCCCAGGGGCTGGACAGCCCCAGCATTTT. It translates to CSASPGAGQPQHF.

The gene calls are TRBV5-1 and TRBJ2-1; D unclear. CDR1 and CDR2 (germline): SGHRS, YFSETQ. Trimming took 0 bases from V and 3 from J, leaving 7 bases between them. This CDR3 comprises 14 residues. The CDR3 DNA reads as TGCGCCAGCAGCTTGGAACAGATCTACAATGAGCAGTTCTTC. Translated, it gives CASSLEQIYNEQFF.